Reported below is one T cell receptor beta chain. The data were obtained in a study of blood T cell repertoires in COVID-19. Clones were sequenced by immunoSEQ multiplex PCR, and TCRdb holds only the in-frame ones, with some missing. The sample carries 150,000 or so clones, approximately 93% recorded once. The CDR3 is 14 residues long. Germline CDR1 is SGHVS and CDR2 is FQNEAQ. V was trimmed by 2 bases and J by 2 bases, leaving 9 bases between them. The V gene is TRBV7-8, the J gene TRBJ1-2; D is undetermined. This sequence was found in a woman aged 55-70 years with COVID-19, enrolled during active disease. The specimen was peripheral blood. CDR3 bases: TGTGCCAGCAGCTTACGGACGGGGAACTATGGCTACACCTTC. It yields the protein CASSLRTGNYGYTF.